These 28 T cell receptor beta chains share one sample of origin, sequenced in a study of blood T cell repertoires in COVID-19. Data came from immunoSEQ multiplex PCR; TCRdb stores just in-frame clones and leaves some out. The sample records tens of thousands of clones, roughly 80% being singletons. What was sequenced was peripheral blood. All receptors come from a man in his 70s with COVID-19, enrolled during active disease.

The chain joins TRBV6-6 to TRBJ2-2; no definite D call. V was trimmed by 4 bases and J by 5 bases, leaving 11 bases between them. The CDR3 extends over 14 amino acids. The V gene's germline CDR1 is MNHNY and CDR2 SVGAGI (reference sequence). For the CDR3, the DNA is TGTGCCAGCAGTTTCTCACTTCATACCGGGGAGCTGTTTTTT. Its translation is CASSFSLHTGELFF.

The chain links TRBV7-9 to TRBJ1-4; 11 nucleotides align to TRBD1. Trimming took 5 bases from V and 6 from J; bases not matched to a gene: 5. The CDR3 has 15 residues. Germline CDR1 reads SEHNR; CDR2 reads FQNEAQ (reference sequence). CDR3 in DNA: TGTGCCAGCAGCCAAGGACAGGGGGCTTATGAAAAACTGTTTTTT. As protein: CASSQGQGAYEKLFF.

The rearrangement joins TRBV19 to TRBJ2-1; 11 bases align to TRBD1. V trimming: 10 bases; J trimming: 0 bases; junction bases outside the gene matches: 26. The CDR3 is 22 amino acids. The germline gives CDR1 LNHDA, CDR2 SQIVND (reference sequence). DNA for the CDR3: TGTGCCACAAGGACAGGGGGCGTTTCAATGCGTCGCGGGCTTAGCTCCTACAATGAGCAGTTCTTC. Protein product: CATRTGGVSMRRGLSSYNEQFF.

The chain uses TRBV5-5 and TRBJ2-7, with 9 nucleotides matching TRBD2. There are 14 residues in the CDR3. Trimming cost V 1 base and J 4 bases; bases outside gene matches: 3. The germline V gene has CDR1 SGHKS and CDR2 YYEKEE (reference sequence). CDR3 sequence: CASSLTSGRYEQYF. The CDR3 nucleotides read TGTGCCAGCAGCTTGACTAGCGGGCGTTACGAGCAGTACTTC.

The gene calls are TRBV6-5 and TRBJ2-5; possible D gene TRBD2, 5 bases. From germline, CDR1 is MNHEY and CDR2 SVGAGI. This CDR3 region has 16 residues. Trimming took off 0 bases at V and 2 bases at J, with 13 bases between the two ends. CDR3 bases: TGTGCCAGCAGTTACTCCGCCGGACTGATACAAGAGACCCAGTACTTC. Translation: CASSYSAGLIQETQYF.

The chain uses TRBV11-2 and TRBJ2-7, with 10 bases fitting TRBD2. CDR3 length: 17 amino acids. Losses at the gene ends were 5 bases for V and 3 bases for J; bases not matched to a gene: 13. Germline V gene data show CDR1 as SGHAT and CDR2 as FQNNGV. CDR3 sequence: CASSRGPPTSGNYEQYF. CDR3 in DNA: TGTGCCAGCAGCCGCGGACCCCCCACTAGCGGGAACTACGAGCAGTACTTC.

The chain combines TRBV4-2 with TRBJ1-5; D uncertain. The CDR3 loop spans 15 amino acids. V was cut by 0 bases and J by 5 bases, with 11 bases left in between. Germline CDR1 reads LGHNA; CDR2 reads YNFKEQ. This CDR3 is CASSQDPGGDQPQHF. In nucleotides, the CDR3 is TGTGCCAGCAGCCAAGATCCTGGCGGAGATCAGCCCCAGCATTTT.

This chain links TRBV28 with TRBJ1-5; weak D call: TRBD1 (6 bases). Between the trimmed V and J ends, which lost 6 bases and 5 bases, there was a span of 17 bases. Germline values: CDR1 MDHEN, CDR2 SYDVKM. The CDR3 runs 15 residues. CDR3 DNA sequence: TGTGCCAGCAGCACGCCCGCGGCAGGGGATCAGCCCCAGCATTTT. Its protein is CASSTPAAGDQPQHF.

The V call is TRBV7-9, the J call TRBJ1-6; a weak D match, TRBD1 (6 bases). In germline, CDR1 is SEHNR, CDR2 FQNEAQ (reference sequence). V dropped 3 bases and J dropped 10 bases, with 13 bases sitting between them. There are 14 residues in the CDR3. The CDR3 reads CASSFGQLGSPLHF. The CDR3 DNA reads TGTGCCAGCAGCTTCGGACAGTTGGGGTCACCCCTCCACTTT.

The chain's CDR3 is CASSFPRGTVRDEQYF. DNA for the CDR3: TGTGCCAGCAGTTTTCCGAGAGGGACAGTGAGGGACGAGCAGTACTTC. The chain uses TRBV28 and TRBJ2-7; 7 bases align to TRBD1. Germline CDR1 reads MDHEN; CDR2 reads SYDVKM. Germline trimming cut 3 bases from V and 5 bases from J; bases unmatched to any gene: 13. This CDR3 is 16 amino acids long. The full variable domain, rest sourced from reference TRBV28 and TRBJ2-7, is DVKVTQSSRYLVKRTGEKVFLECVQDMDHENMFWYRQDPGLGLRLIYFSYDVKMKEKGDIPEGYSVSREKKERFSLILESASTNQTSMYLCASSFPRGTVRDEQYFGPGTRLTVT.

The chain carries TRBV4-3 and TRBJ1-2, with a weak D call TRBD1 (6 bases). The CDR3 length is 14 residues. Germline loops: CDR1 LGHNA, CDR2 YSLEER. V lost 0 bases and J 5 bases, leaving 10 bases between the germline ends. The CDR3: CASSQEVTGYGYTF. CDR3 DNA sequence: TGCGCCAGCAGCCAAGAGGTAACAGGGTATGGCTACACCTTC.

The chain employs TRBV14 and TRBJ2-1; D is undetermined. Germline V gene data show CDR1 as SGHDN and CDR2 as FVKESK. The V gene lost 0 bases and the J gene lost 9 bases, with 9 bases spanning the gap. This CDR3 has 13 amino acids. CDR3 residues: CASSQDLRGEQFF. Written as DNA, the CDR3 is TGTGCCAGCAGCCAAGATTTGCGCGGTGAGCAGTTCTTC.

V gene TRBV6-5 combines with J gene TRBJ1-2; 8 nucleotides match TRBD1. The germline gives CDR1 MNHEY, CDR2 SVGAGI. This CDR3 spans 14 amino acids. Trimming cost V 5 bases and J 5 bases; bases outside gene matches: 7. The CDR3 here is CASSLRQGRYGYTF. In DNA, the CDR3 is TGTGCCAGCAGTCTGCGACAGGGGAGATATGGCTACACCTTC.

CDR3 protein: CASSQGRSGAFF. For the CDR3, the DNA is TGTGCCAGCAGCCAAGGGAGGTCGGGAGCTTTCTTT. The chain links TRBV3-1 (or the pseudogene TRBV3-2) to TRBJ1-1; D gene uncertain. Deletions cut 1 base from V and 10 bases from J, with 10 bases between. The germline gives CDR1 LGHDT, CDR2 YNNKEL (reference sequence). There are 12 residues in the CDR3.

V and J are TRBV9 and TRBJ2-7, with 10 bases fitting TRBD1. The CDR3 totals 12 residues. V shed 3 bases, J shed 6 bases, and the junction held 0 bases outside the gene matches. In germline, CDR1 is SGDLS, CDR2 YYNGEE. DNA for the CDR3: TGTGCCAGCAGCGGGACAGGGGGCGAGCAGTACTTC. Translation gives CASSGTGGEQYF.

This clone was recorded once. CDR3 residues: CASTPGHRGNQPQHF. CDR3 sequence (DNA): TGTGCCAGTACCCCTGGTCACAGGGGCAATCAGCCCCAGCATTTT. The rearrangement joins TRBV19 to TRBJ1-5; a possible D gene is TRBD1 (6 bases). The germline gives CDR1 LNHDA, CDR2 SQIVND (reference sequence). CDR3 length: 15 amino acids. The V end was cut by 7 bases, the J end by 2 bases, with 15 bases between. The variable domain in full, completed from reference TRBV19 and TRBJ1-5, reads DGGITQSPKYLFRKEGQNVTLSCEQNLNHDAMYWYRQDPGQGLRLIYYSQIVNDFQKGDIAEGYSVSREKKESFPLTVTSAQKNPTAFYLCASTPGHRGNQPQHFGDGTRLSIL.

This chain connects TRBV5-6 to TRBJ2-3; 7 nucleotides align to TRBD1. V was pared by 3 bases and J by 3 bases, with 4 bases of the junction left unmatched. Germline CDR1 reads SGHDT; CDR2 reads YYEEEE. The CDR3 length is 14 residues. CDR3 sequence: CASSSGQWTDTQYF. The CDR3 nucleotides are TGTGCCAGCAGCTCGGGACAGTGGACAGATACGCAGTATTTT.

The chain is built from TRBV12-3 or TRBV12-4 and TRBJ2-2; TRBD2 might be the D (6 bases). The CDR3 has 12 residues. The V end lost 4 bases, the J end lost 17 bases, and 17 bases lay between the germline ends. The DNA of the CDR3 is TGTGCCAGCAGTTCTGGAGGGAAGGAGTCCTTTTTT. The encoded protein is CASSSGGKESFF.

V gene TRBV27 combines with J gene TRBJ2-7; D unresolved. Per germline, CDR1 MNHEY and CDR2 SMNVEV (reference sequence). The CDR3 is made up of 13 amino acids. Trimming took off 3 bases at V and 3 bases at J, with 9 bases between the two ends. The CDR3 spells CASSFFPGYEQYF. CDR3 nucleotides: TGTGCCAGCAGTTTTTTTCCAGGCTACGAGCAGTACTTC.

The chain employs TRBV10-3 and TRBJ2-1; 8 bases are shared with TRBD1. The germline V gene has CDR1 ENHRY and CDR2 SYGVKD. The CDR3 consists of 14 residues. Trimming removed 8 bases from V and 4 bases from J; junction bases left unmatched: 7. The CDR3 DNA is TGTGCCATCCTCCGGGACAGGACTTACAATGAGCAGTTCTTC. It translates to CAILRDRTYNEQFF.

The V and J genes are TRBV7-8 and TRBJ1-1; D uncertain. V was clipped by 3 bases and J by 2 bases, with 16 bases between them. The CDR3 runs to 16 residues. Germline loops: CDR1 SGHVS, CDR2 FQNEAQ. This chain's CDR3 is CASSFGAQRRNTEAFF. The DNA for the CDR3 is TGTGCCAGCAGCTTCGGCGCTCAACGGAGAAACACTGAAGCTTTCTTT. Supplemented by reference TRBV7-8 and TRBJ1-1, the full variable domain reads GAGVSQSPRYKVAKRGQDVALRCDPISGHVSLFWYQQALGQGPEFLTYFQNEAQLDKSGLPSDRFFAERPEGSVSTLKIQRTQQEDSAVYLCASSFGAQRRNTEAFFGQGTRLTVV.

This clone has more than one count but fewer than ten. CDR3 loop: CSVGVAAAYEQYF. CDR3 bases: TGCAGCGTTGGAGTAGCGGCGGCCTACGAGCAGTACTTC. The chain has TRBV29-1 and TRBJ2-7; TRBD2 is a possible D gene (6 bases). Trimming took off 4 bases at V and 2 bases at J, with 12 bases between the two ends. CDR3 length equals 13 residues. Germline V gene lookup returns CDR1 SQVTM and CDR2 ANQGSEA.

The chain recombines TRBV9 with TRBJ1-2; D unresolved. The CDR3 loop spans 15 amino acids. Trimming removed 0 bases from V and 2 bases from J, with 11 bases in between. CDR1 and CDR2 (germline): SGDLS, YYNGEE. The DNA for the CDR3 is TGTGCCAGCAGCGTAGACCCGGGTGAGAACTATGGCTACACCTTC. Its translation is CASSVDPGENYGYTF.

V and J are TRBV3-1 (or the pseudogene TRBV3-2) and TRBJ1-2; 8 bases are shared with TRBD1. The CDR3 runs to 15 residues. The trim removed 3 bases at V and 5 bases at J, leaving 8 bases unmatched. Germline-derived CDR1 and CDR2 are LGHDT and YNNKEL (reference sequence). CDR3: CASSQDRADFYGYTF. In DNA, the CDR3 is TGTGCCAGCAGCCAGGACAGGGCAGATTTTTATGGCTACACCTTC.

This chain uses TRBV28 with TRBJ1-2, with TRBD1 identical over 12 bases. V was clipped by 2 bases and J by 2 bases; unmatched bases: 12. The CDR3 loop spans 19 amino acids. Per germline, CDR1 MDHEN and CDR2 SYDVKM. CDR3 nucleotides: TGTGCCAGCAGTTTAGTTGGGACAGGGGGCGCTCCGATAAACTATGGCTACACCTTC. It specifies CASSLVGTGGAPINYGYTF.

This chain joins TRBV7-3 and TRBJ2-7, with unresolved D. The CDR3 is made up of 14 amino acids. V was cut by 5 bases and J by 1 base, with 12 bases left in between. Per the germline V gene, CDR1 is SGHTA and CDR2 is FQGTGA. The CDR3, as DNA: TGTGCCAGCAGCCCTACTACGCATTCCTACGAGCAGTACTTC. Translating gives CASSPTTHSYEQYF.

CDR3 in DNA: TGTGCCAGCCGACTATCCGGGGCCAACGTCCTGACTTTC. It translates to CASRLSGANVLTF. The chain combines TRBV7-2 with TRBJ2-6; maybe TRBD2 (5 bases). CDR1 is SGHTA, CDR2 FQGNSA, per germline. The CDR3 totals 13 residues. With 8 bases removed from V and 4 bases from J, the gap between germline ends came to 9 bases.

The chain joins TRBV5-1 to TRBJ1-4; possible D gene TRBD1, 6 bases. The CDR3 sequence is 13 residues long. Germline loops: CDR1 SGHRS, CDR2 YFSETQ. The V end lost 4 bases, the J end lost 7 bases, and 11 bases lay between the germline ends. CDR3 nucleotides: TGCGCCAGCAGCACAGGGTCTTTTGAAAAACTGTTTTTT. This translates into CASSTGSFEKLFF.